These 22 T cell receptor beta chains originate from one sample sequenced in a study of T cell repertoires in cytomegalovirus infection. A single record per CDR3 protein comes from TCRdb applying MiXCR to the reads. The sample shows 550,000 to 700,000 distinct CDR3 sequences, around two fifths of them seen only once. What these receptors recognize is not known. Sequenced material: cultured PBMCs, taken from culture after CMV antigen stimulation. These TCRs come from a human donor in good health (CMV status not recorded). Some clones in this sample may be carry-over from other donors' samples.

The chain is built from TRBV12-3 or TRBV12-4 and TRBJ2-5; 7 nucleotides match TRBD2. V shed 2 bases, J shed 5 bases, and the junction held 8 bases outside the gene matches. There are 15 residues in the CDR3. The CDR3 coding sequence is TGTGCCAGCAGTTTAAATAACGGACTAGGCGAGACCCAGTACTTC. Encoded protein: CASSLNNGLGETQYF.

The CDR3 here is CAIKGLAGESTDTQYF. The CDR3 nucleotides read TGTGCCATCAAAGGACTAGCGGGGGAGAGCACAGATACGCAGTATTTT. The chain employs TRBV10-3 and TRBJ2-3, with 13 positions matching TRBD2. Germline values: CDR1 ENHRY, CDR2 SYGVKD. V was pared by 7 bases and J by 0 bases, with 4 bases of the junction left unmatched. This CDR3 comprises 16 residues.

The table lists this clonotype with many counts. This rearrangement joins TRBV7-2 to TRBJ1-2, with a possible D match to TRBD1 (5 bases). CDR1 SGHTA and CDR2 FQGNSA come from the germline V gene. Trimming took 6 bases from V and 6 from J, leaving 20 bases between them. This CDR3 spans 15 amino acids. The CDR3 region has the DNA TGTGCCAGCAGATCAAAGTCGGGCAGGGAGAATGGCTACACCTTC. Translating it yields CASRSKSGRENGYTF.

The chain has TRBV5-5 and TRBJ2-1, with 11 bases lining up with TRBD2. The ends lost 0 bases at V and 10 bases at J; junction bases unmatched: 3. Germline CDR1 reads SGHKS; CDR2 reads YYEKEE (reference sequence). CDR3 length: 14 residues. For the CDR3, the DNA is TGTGCCAGCAGCTTGGCCCCTAGCGGGAGGGAGCAGTTCTTC. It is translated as CASSLAPSGREQFF.

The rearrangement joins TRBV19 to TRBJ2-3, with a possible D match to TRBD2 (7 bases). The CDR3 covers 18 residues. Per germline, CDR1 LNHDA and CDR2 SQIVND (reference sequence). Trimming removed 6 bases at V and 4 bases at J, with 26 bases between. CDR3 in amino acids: CASSLAGSRGSGADTQYF. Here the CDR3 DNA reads TGTGCCAGTAGCCTAGCAGGTTCTAGGGGGAGCGGGGCAGATACGCAGTATTTT.

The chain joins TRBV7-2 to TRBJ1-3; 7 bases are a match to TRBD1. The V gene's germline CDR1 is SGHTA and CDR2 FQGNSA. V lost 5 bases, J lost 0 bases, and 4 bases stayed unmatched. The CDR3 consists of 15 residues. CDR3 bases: TGTGCCAGCAGCCTGGGACAGCGCTCTGGAAACACCATATATTTT. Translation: CASSLGQRSGNTIYF.

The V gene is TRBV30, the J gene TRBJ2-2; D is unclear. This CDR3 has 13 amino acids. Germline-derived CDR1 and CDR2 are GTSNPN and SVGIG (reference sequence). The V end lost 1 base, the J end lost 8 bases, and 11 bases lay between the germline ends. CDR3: CAWSATRSGELFF. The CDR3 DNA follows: TGTGCCTGGAGTGCGACTCGTTCGGGGGAGCTGTTTTTT. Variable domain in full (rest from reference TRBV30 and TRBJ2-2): SQTIHQWPATLVQPVGSPLSLECTVEGTSNPNLYWYRQAAGRGLQLLFYSVGIGQISSEVPQNLSASRPQDRQFILSSKKLLLSDSGFYLCAWSATRSGELFFGEGSRLTVL.

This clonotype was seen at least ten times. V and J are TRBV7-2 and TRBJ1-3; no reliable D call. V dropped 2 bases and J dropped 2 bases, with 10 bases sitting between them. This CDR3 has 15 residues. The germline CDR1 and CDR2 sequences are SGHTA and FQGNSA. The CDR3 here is CASSLNSPAGNTIYF. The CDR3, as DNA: TGTGCCAGCAGCTTAAATTCCCCAGCTGGAAACACCATATATTTT.

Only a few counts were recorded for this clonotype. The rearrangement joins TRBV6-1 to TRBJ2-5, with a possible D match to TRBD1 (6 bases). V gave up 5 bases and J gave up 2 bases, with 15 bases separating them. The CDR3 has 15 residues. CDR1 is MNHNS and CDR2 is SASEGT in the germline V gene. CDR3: CASSPWVGQQETQYF. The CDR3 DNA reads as TGTGCCAGCAGTCCTTGGGTCGGACAGCAAGAGACCCAGTACTTC.

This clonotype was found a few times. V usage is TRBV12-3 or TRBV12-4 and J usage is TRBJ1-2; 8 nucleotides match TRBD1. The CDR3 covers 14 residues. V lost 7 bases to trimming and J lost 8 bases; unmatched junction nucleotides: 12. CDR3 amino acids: CASNQRDRSGGYTF. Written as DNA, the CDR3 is TGTGCCAGCAACCAACGGGACAGGTCCGGCGGCTACACCTTC.

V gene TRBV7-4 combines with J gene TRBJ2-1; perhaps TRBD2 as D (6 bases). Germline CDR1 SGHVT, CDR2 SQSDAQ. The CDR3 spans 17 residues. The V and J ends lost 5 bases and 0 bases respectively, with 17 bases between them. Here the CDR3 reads CASSPPPGSLSYNEQFF. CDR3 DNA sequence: TGTGCCAGCAGCCCCCCCCCCGGGAGCCTCTCCTACAATGAGCAGTTCTTC.

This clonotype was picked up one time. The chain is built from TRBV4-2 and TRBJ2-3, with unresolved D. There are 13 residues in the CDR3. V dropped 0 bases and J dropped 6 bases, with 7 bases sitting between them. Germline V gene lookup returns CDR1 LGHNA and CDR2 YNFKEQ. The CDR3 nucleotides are TGTGCCAGCAGCCAAGATCGGCCGGATACGCAGTATTTT. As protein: CASSQDRPDTQYF.

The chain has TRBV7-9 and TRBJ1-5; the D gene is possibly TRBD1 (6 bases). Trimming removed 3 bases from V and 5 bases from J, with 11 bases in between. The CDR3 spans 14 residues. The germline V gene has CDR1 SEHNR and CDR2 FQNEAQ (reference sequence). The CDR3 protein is CASSLGARDQPQHF. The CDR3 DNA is TGTGCCAGCAGCTTGGGGGCCAGGGATCAGCCCCAGCATTTT.

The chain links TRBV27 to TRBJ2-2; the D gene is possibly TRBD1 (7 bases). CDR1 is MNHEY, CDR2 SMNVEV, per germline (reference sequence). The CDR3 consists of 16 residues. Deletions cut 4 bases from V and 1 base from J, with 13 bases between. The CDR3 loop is CASSSGAGGNTGELFF. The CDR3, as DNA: TGTGCCAGCAGTTCGGGGGCAGGGGGGAACACCGGGGAGCTGTTTTTT.

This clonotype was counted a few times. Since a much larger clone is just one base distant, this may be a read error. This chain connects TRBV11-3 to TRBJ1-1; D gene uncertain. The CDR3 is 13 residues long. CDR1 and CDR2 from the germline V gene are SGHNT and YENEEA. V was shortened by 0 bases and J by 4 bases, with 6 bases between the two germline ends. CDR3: CASSLEEGTEAFF. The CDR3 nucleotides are TGTGCCAGCAGCTTAGAGGAGGGCACTGAAGCTTTCTTT.

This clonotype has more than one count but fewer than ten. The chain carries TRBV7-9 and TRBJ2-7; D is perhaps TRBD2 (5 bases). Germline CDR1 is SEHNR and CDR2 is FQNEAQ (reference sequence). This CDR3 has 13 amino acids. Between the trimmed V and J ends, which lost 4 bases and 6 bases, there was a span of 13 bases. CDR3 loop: CASSWGVNSEQYF. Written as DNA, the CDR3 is TGTGCCAGCAGCTGGGGAGTGAATTCCGAGCAGTACTTC.

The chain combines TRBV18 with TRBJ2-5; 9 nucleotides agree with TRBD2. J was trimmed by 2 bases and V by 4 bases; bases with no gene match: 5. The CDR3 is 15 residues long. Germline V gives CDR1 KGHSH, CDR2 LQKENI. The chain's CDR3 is CASSRGAGGQETQYF. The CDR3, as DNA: TGTGCCAGCTCACGCGGAGCGGGAGGACAAGAGACCCAGTACTTC.

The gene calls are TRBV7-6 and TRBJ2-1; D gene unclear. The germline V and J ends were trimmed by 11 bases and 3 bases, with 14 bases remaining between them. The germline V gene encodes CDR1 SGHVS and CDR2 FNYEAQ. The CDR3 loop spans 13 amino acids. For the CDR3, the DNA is TGTGCCCCTACCGGAGCGTACTACAATGAGCAGTTCTTC. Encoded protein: CAPTGAYYNEQFF.

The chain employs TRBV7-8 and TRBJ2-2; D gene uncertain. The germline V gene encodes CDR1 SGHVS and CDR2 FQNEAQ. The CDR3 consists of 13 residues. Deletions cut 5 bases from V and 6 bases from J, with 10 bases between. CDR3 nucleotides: TGTGCCAGCAGCGGGTGGGCGGCCGGGGAGCTGTTTTTT. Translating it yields CASSGWAAGELFF.

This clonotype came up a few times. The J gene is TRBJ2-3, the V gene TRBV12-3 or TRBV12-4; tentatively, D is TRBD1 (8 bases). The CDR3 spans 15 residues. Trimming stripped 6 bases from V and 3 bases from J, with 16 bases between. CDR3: CASRQTGEGTDTQYF. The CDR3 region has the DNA TGTGCCAGCAGACAGACAGGGGAGGGGACAGATACGCAGTATTTT.

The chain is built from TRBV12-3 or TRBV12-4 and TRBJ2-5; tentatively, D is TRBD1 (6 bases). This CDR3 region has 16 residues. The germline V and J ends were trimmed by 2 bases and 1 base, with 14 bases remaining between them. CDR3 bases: TGTGCCAGCAGTTTATATGGGGGACAACTCCAAGAGACCCAGTACTTC. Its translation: CASSLYGGQLQETQYF.

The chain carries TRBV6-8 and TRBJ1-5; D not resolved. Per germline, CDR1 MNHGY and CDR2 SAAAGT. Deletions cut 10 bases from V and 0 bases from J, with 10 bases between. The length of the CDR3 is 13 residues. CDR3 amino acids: CATQEYSNQPQHF. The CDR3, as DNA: TGTGCCACCCAAGAATATAGCAATCAGCCCCAGCATTTT.